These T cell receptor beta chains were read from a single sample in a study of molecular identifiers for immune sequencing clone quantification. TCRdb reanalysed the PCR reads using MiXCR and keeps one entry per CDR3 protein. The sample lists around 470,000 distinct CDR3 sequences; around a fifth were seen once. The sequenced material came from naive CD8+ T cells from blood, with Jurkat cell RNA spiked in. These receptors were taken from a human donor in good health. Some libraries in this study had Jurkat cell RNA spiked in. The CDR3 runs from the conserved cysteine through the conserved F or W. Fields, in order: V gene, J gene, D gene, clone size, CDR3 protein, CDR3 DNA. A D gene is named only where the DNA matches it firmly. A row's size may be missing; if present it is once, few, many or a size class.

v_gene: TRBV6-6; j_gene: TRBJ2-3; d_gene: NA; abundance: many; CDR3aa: CASSYSPARVVGTDTQYF; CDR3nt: TGTGCCAGCAGTTACTCCCCCGCCCGGGTTGTGGGCACAGATACGCAGTATTTT
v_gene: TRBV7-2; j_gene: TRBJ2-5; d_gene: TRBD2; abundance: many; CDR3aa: CASSLSGSLETQYF; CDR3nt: TGTGCCAGCAGCTTAAGCGGGAGCTTGGAGACCCAGTACTTC
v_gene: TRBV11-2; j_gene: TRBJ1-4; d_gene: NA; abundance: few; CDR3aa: CASSLEFSTDTNEKLFF; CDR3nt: TGTGCCAGCAGCTTAGAGTTTTCGACGGATACTAATGAAAAACTGTTTTTT
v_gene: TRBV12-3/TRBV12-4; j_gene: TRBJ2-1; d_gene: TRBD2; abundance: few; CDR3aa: CASSLAGDGYNEQFF; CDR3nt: TGTGCCAGCAGTTTGGCGGGGGATGGATACAATGAGCAGTTCTTC
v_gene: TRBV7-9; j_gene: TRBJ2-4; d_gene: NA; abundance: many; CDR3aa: CASSHPGGLAKNIQYF; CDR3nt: TGTGCCAGCAGCCACCCCGGGGGTCTAGCCAAAAACATTCAGTACTTC
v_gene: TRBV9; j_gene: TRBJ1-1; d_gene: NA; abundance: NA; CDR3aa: CASSRDYLRDTEAFF; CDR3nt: TGTGCCAGCAGCCGGGATTACCTCCGGGACACTGAAGCTTTCTTT
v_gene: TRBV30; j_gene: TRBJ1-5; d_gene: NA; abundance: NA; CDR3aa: CAWSVGGFSNQPQHF; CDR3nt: TGTGCCTGGAGTGTTGGAGGGTTTAGCAATCAGCCCCAGCATTTT
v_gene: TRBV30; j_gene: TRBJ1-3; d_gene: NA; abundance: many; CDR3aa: CAWDGGSGNTIYF; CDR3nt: TGTGCCTGGGATGGGGGTTCTGGAAACACCATATATTTT
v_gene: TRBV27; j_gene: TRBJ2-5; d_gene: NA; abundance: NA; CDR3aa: CASSRTQGTQYF; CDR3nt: TGTGCCAGCAGTCGAACACAGGGGACCCAGTACTTC
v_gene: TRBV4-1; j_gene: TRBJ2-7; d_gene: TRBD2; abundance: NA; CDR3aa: CASSQKDGASGRYEQYF; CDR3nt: TGCGCCAGCAGCCAAAAAGACGGCGCTAGCGGGAGGTACGAGCAGTACTTC
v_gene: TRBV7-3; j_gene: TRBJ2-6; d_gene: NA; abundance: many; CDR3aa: CASSLRDGLSGANVLTF; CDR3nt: TGTGCCAGCAGCCTCCGGGACGGACTCTCAGGGGCCAACGTCCTGACTTTC
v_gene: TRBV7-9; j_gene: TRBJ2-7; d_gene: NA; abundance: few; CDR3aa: CASSLVVGAREQYF; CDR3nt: TGTGCCAGCAGCCTCGTTGTGGGCGCCCGAGAGCAGTACTTC
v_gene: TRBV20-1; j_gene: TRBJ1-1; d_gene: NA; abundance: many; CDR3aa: CSAAIEIDTEAFF; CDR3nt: TGCAGTGCCGCGATCGAGATTGACACTGAAGCTTTCTTT
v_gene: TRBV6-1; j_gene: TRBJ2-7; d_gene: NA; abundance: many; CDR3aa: CASRQNWQYF; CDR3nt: TGTGCCAGCAGGCAGAACTGGCAGTACTTC
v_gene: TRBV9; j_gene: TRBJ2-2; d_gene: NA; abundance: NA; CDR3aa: CASSTSGQSRYTGELFF; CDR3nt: TGTGCCAGCAGCACAAGTGGGCAGTCGCGCTACACCGGGGAGCTGTTTTTT
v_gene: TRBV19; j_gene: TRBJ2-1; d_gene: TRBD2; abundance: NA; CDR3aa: CASSIGTSGNNEQFF; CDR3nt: TGTGCCAGTAGTATAGGGACTAGCGGGAACAATGAGCAGTTCTTC
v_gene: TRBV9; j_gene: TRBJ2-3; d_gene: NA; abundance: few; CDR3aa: CASSAEDSYTQYF; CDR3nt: TGTGCCAGCAGCGCGGAGGACAGTTATACGCAGTATTTT
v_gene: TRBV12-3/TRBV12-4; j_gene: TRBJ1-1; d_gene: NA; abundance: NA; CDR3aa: CASSFGIQNTEAFF; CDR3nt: TGTGCCAGCAGTTTTGGGATTCAAAACACTGAAGCTTTCTTT